These 25 T cell receptor beta chains were sequenced from one sample in a study of cytomegalovirus exposure and HLA in healthy donors. Amplification used 60 Vbeta primers and 13 Jbeta primers. This table comes from immunoSEQ multiplex PCR, and its TCRdb copy is limited to in-frame clones, with some not included. The table includes about 160,000 clones, approximately 80% detected once. The sequencing sample was made of PBMCs. These receptors originate from a boy younger than 10 in good health and CMV-seronegative.

The sample holds one count of this clone. The chain couples TRBV7-9 to TRBJ2-1, with 8 bases fitting TRBD2. This CDR3 comprises 15 residues. V dropped 4 bases and J dropped 5; count of bases not matched to a gene: 7. The germline V gene has CDR1 SEHNR and CDR2 FQNEAQ (reference sequence). The CDR3 DNA sequence: TGTGCCAGCAGCTACTCCGGGACTAGGGACAATGAGCAGTTCTTC. Residues: CASSYSGTRDNEQFF.

This clone was counted once. The sample has other DNA sequences that encode this CDR3 too. The V gene is TRBV19, the J gene TRBJ1-1, with 7 bases aligning to TRBD1. The germline gives CDR1 LNHDA, CDR2 SQIVND (reference sequence). The CDR3 spans 13 residues. With 6 bases clipped from V and 1 base from J, the junction kept 2 bases outside the gene matches. CDR3 sequence reads: CASRDRRNTEAFF. The CDR3 DNA sequence: TGTGCCAGTAGGGACAGGCGGAACACTGAAGCTTTCTTT.

This chain uses TRBV6-6 with TRBJ2-7; maybe TRBD1 (6 bases). Germline values: CDR1 MNHNY, CDR2 SVGAGI (reference sequence). V gave up 2 bases and J gave up 12 bases, with 26 bases separating them. The CDR3 length is 16 residues. The CDR3 reads CASSYSLGQRRGEWYV. CDR3 nucleotides: TGTGCCAGCAGTTACAGCTTGGGACAACGAAGGGGTGAATGGTACGTC.

The chain links TRBV28 to TRBJ1-1, with a tentative D call TRBD1 (5 bases). This CDR3 is built from 13 residues. Trimming removed 2 bases at V and 4 bases at J, with 8 bases between. CDR1 is MDHEN, CDR2 SYDVKM, per germline. CDR3 loop: CASSLTGVTEAFF. The CDR3 nucleotides read TGTGCCAGCAGTTTAACGGGGGTCACTGAAGCTTTCTTT.

CDR3 nucleotides: TGTGCCAGCAGTGAAGCGACAGGGCCCCGTCAAGAGACCCAGTACTTC. Translated, it gives CASSEATGPRQETQYF. The rearrangement links TRBV2 to TRBJ2-5, with TRBD1 matching over 7 bases. V shed 0 bases, J shed 2 bases, and the junction held 6 bases outside the gene matches. The germline V gene encodes CDR1 SNHLY and CDR2 FYNNEI. The CDR3 has 16 residues. The entire variable domain, with the rest obtained from reference TRBV2 and TRBJ2-5, is as follows: EPEVTQTPSHQVTQMGQEVILRCVPISNHLYFYWYRQILGQKVEFLVSFYNNEISEKSEIFDDQFSVERPDGSNFTLKIRSTKLEDSAMYFCASSEATGPRQETQYFGPGTRLLVL.

This rearrangement joins TRBV6-5 to TRBJ1-2, with 8 bases that match TRBD1. Germline loops: CDR1 MNHEY, CDR2 SVGAGI. CDR3 size: 14 residues. V was clipped by 5 bases and J by 4 bases; unmatched bases: 6. Here the CDR3 reads CASSPTGGGYGYTF. CDR3 DNA: TGTGCCAGCAGTCCAACAGGGGGAGGCTATGGCTACACCTTC.

The chain has TRBV4-3 and TRBJ2-3; TRBD2 matches 9 bases. Looked up from germline, CDR1 is LGHNA and CDR2 is YSLEER. J gave up 0 bases and V 0 bases, and 10 bases lay outside the gene matches. The CDR3 contains 19 residues. The CDR3 protein is CASSQEGYAGGLSTDTQYF. CDR3 in DNA: TGCGCCAGCAGCCAAGAGGGGTACGCGGGAGGGCTAAGCACAGATACGCAGTATTTT.

The V call is TRBV7-2, the J call TRBJ2-3, with TRBD2 as a possible D gene (7 bases). With 5 bases removed from V and 7 bases from J, the gap between germline ends came to 19 bases. The germline CDR1 and CDR2 sequences are SGHTA and FQGNSA. CDR3 length: 15 residues. The CDR3, as DNA: TGTGCCAGCAGCCCGTGGGGGGGGCCAACAAATACGCAGTATTTT. Its translation is CASSPWGGPTNTQYF. Looking up the rest from reference TRBV7-2 and TRBJ2-3 gives the full variable domain: GAGVSQSPSNKVTEKGKDVELRCDPISGHTALYWYRQSLGQGLEFLIYFQGNSAPDKSGLPSDRFSAERTGGSVSTLTIQRTQQEDSAVYLCASSPWGGPTNTQYFGPGTRLTVL.

V is TRBV27 and J is TRBJ1-1; the D gene is possibly TRBD1 (6 bases). The V end lost 1 base, the J end lost 5 bases, and 20 bases lay between the germline ends. The CDR3 covers 17 residues. CDR1 is MNHEY and CDR2 is SMNVEV in the germline V gene (reference sequence). The CDR3 loop is CASSLLARGARRTEAFF. The CDR3 coding sequence is TGTGCCAGCAGTTTATTGGCTCGGGGGGCGCGGAGGACTGAAGCTTTCTTT.

The rearrangement uses TRBV5-1 and TRBJ2-7, with 9 bases identical to TRBD2. V shed 0 bases, J shed 5 bases, and the junction held 3 bases outside the gene matches. Per germline, CDR1 SGHRS and CDR2 YFSETQ. The CDR3 spans 14 residues. CDR3 in DNA: TGCGCCAGCAGCTTGGTAGCGGGAGTGGACGAGCAGTACTTC. It translates to CASSLVAGVDEQYF.

The chain carries TRBV13 and TRBJ1-2; 8 positions match TRBD1. The CDR3 extends over 19 amino acids. In germline, CDR1 is PRHDT, CDR2 FYEKMQ (reference sequence). J gave up 2 bases and V 4 bases, and 18 bases lay outside the gene matches. The CDR3: CASSYLSPMTGEENYGYTF. The CDR3 bases are TGTGCCAGCAGCTACCTTTCACCGATGACAGGGGAGGAAAACTATGGCTACACCTTC. Looking up the rest from reference TRBV13 and TRBJ1-2 gives the full variable domain: AAGVIQSPRHLIKEKRETATLKCYPIPRHDTVYWYQQGPGQDPQFLISFYEKMQSDKGSIPDRFSAQQFSDYHSELNMSSLELGDSALYFCASSYLSPMTGEENYGYTFGSGTRLTVV.

For this clone: This CDR3 is also generated by other DNA sequences in the sample. This chain joins TRBV9 and TRBJ2-3; TRBD2 aligns across 7 bases. Germline lookup yields CDR1 SGDLS and CDR2 YYNGEE. Trimming removed 0 bases from V and 0 bases from J; junction bases left unmatched: 7. There are 17 residues in the CDR3. Here the CDR3 DNA reads TGTGCCAGCAGCGTAGGTTCCCAGCGGGGAAGCACAGATACGCAGTATTTT. Protein product: CASSVGSQRGSTDTQYF.

The chain carries TRBV2 and TRBJ2-2; D is perhaps TRBD2 (6 bases). V lost 7 bases and J 6 bases, leaving 18 bases between the germline ends. CDR3 length: 15 residues. Germline loops: CDR1 SNHLY, CDR2 FYNNEI. CDR3 in DNA: TGTGCCAGCAACCGAGGTAGCGGAGATCCCGGGGAGCTGTTTTTT. Translation: CASNRGSGDPGELFF.

The chain couples TRBV27 to TRBJ2-1, with TRBD2 matching over 13 bases. The ends lost 2 bases at V and 6 bases at J; junction bases unmatched: 7. Germline CDR1 and CDR2: MNHEY and SMNVEV (reference sequence). The CDR3 extends over 17 amino acids. The CDR3 loop is CASSLPTLAGGVNEQFF. CDR3 nucleotide sequence: TGTGCCAGCAGTTTACCGACACTAGCGGGGGGGGTCAATGAGCAGTTCTTC.

This rearrangement joins TRBV11-2 to TRBJ1-2; D unclear. The V and J ends lost 0 bases and 2 bases respectively, with 10 bases between them. The CDR3 has 15 amino acids. The V gene's germline CDR1 is SGHAT and CDR2 FQNNGV. For the CDR3, the DNA is TGTGCCAGCAGCTTAGAATACAGATTGAACTATGGCTACACCTTC. It specifies CASSLEYRLNYGYTF.

The CDR3 sequence: CASSGQGASGANVLTF. In DNA form, the CDR3 reads TGTGCCAGCAGCGGACAGGGGGCGTCAGGGGCCAACGTCCTGACTTTC. The rearrangement joins TRBV7-2 to TRBJ2-6, with 11 positions matching TRBD1. CDR1 SGHTA and CDR2 FQGNSA come from the germline V gene. The CDR3 spans 16 residues. J gave up 4 bases and V 5 bases, and 4 bases lay outside the gene matches.

CDR3 DNA sequence: TGTGCCAGTGGCGGTGGAAATGAGCAGTTCTTC. Translation gives CASGGGNEQFF. The chain couples TRBV10-3 to TRBJ2-1; no clear D. This CDR3 contains 11 residues. V was clipped by 10 bases and J by 7 bases, with 11 bases between them. CDR1 ENHRY and CDR2 SYGVKD come from the germline V gene.

The rearrangement links TRBV5-1 to TRBJ2-7, with TRBD1 identical over 8 bases. Trimming took 3 bases from V and 2 from J; bases not matched to a gene: 4. CDR3 length: 14 residues. CDR1 SGHRS and CDR2 YFSETQ come from the germline V gene. CDR3 region: CASSSGTGPYEQYF. The CDR3 DNA reads TGCGCCAGCAGCTCGGGGACAGGTCCCTACGAGCAGTACTTC.

The chain has TRBV5-6 and TRBJ1-2, with 12 bases fitting TRBD1. CDR3 length equals 17 residues. J gave up 1 base and V 0 bases, and 4 bases lay outside the gene matches. Germline V gives CDR1 SGHDT, CDR2 YYEEEE. CDR3 loop: CASSLEGQGAINYGYTF. In DNA, the CDR3 is TGTGCCAGCAGCTTGGAGGGACAGGGGGCAATTAACTATGGCTACACCTTC.

V usage is TRBV21-1 and J usage is TRBJ2-7; the D call in the table, TRBD2, was not verified against the DNA. TRBV21-1 is labeled a pseudogene. This CDR3 has 17 amino acids. In DNA form, the CDR3 reads TGTGCCAGCAGCAAAGTGCCCAAGCCCACCTGGAGCTACGAGCAGTACTTC. It yields the protein CASSKVPKPTWSYEQYF.

This sequence joins TRBV30 and TRBJ1-6; D remains ambiguous. Germline CDR1 is GTSNPN and CDR2 is SVGIG (reference sequence). V lost 0 bases to trimming and J lost 8 bases, with 29 bases between them. The CDR3 runs 20 residues. The CDR3 coding sequence is TGTGCCTGGAGTGTAGATCTACTGGTGGGCTCAGGAGGGAGGGATTCACCCCTCCACTTT. It is translated as CAWSVDLLVGSGGRDSPLHF. Full variable domain (missing parts from reference TRBV30 and TRBJ1-6): SQTIHQWPATLVQPVGSPLSLECTVEGTSNPNLYWYRQAAGRGLQLLFYSVGIGQISSEVPQNLSASRPQDRQFILSSKKLLLSDSGFYLCAWSVDLLVGSGGRDSPLHFGNGTRLTVT.

The chain has TRBV7-3 and TRBJ2-1; 15 bases map to TRBD2. CDR3 length: 15 amino acids. The J segment lost 10 bases and the V segment lost 5 bases, leaving 6 bases of the junction unmatched. The germline CDR1 and CDR2 sequences are SGHTA and FQGTGA. Here the CDR3 DNA reads TGTGCCAGCAGCAGGGGACTAGCGGGAGGTTGGGAGCAGTTCTTC. Translated, it gives CASSRGLAGGWEQFF.

The chain has TRBV5-4 and TRBJ2-7; possibly TRBD1 for D (6 bases). The germline V and J ends were trimmed by 5 bases and 4 bases, with 16 bases remaining between them. The CDR3 sequence is 14 residues long. Germline CDR1 reads SGHNT; CDR2 reads YYREEE (reference sequence). CDR3 amino acids: CASRSIHRVYEQYV. The CDR3 nucleotides are TGTGCCAGCAGGTCGATTCACAGGGTTTACGAGCAGTACGTC.

The chain uses TRBV6-5 and TRBJ2-3; 11 bases are shared with TRBD2. Germline V gene data show CDR1 as MNHEY and CDR2 as SVGAGI. Unmatched junction bases numbered 2, after V lost 0 bases and J lost 3 bases. The CDR3 spans 16 residues. The CDR3, as DNA: TGTGCCAGCAGTTACTCGACTAGCGGGACTACAGATACGCAGTATTTT. Encoded protein: CASSYSTSGTTDTQYF.

Note on this clone: The junction shows a germline mismatch at one end, possibly a read error. The rearrangement joins TRBV7-6 to TRBJ2-6, with D tentatively TRBD1 (5 bases). The CDR3 loop spans 16 amino acids. Germline V gene data show CDR1 as SGHVS and CDR2 as FNYEAQ. CDR3 loop: CASSPDIGPGANGLTF. The DNA of the CDR3 is TGTGCCAGCAGCCCGGACATCGGCCCTGGGGCCAACGGCCTGACTTTC.